One and the same sample provided the 32 T cell receptor beta chains below, sequenced in a study of cytomegalovirus exposure and HLA in healthy donors listed by TCRdb under 2017. Libraries were made using the immunoSEQ multiplex PCR assay. For the multiplex PCR, a mixture combining 60 forward primers for TCR Vbeta segments and 13 reverse primers for TCR Jbeta segments was used. Imported from immuneACCESS, the table was reduced by TCRdb to in-frame sequences with V and J called. These copies leave out some clones; in studies compared against another copy, an unresolved V gene accounts for under half, and the cause of the remainder is not known. For this sample there are 130,000 or so clones; approximately 80% appear just once. 1.8% of the sample rests with the top ten. Material: PBMCs. The origin of the receptors is a young man in good health and CMV-seronegative.

This chain links TRBV7-8 with TRBJ2-3; 8 nucleotides agree with TRBD2. V shed 5 bases and J 0 bases; nucleotides not matched to a gene: 7. Germline assignment: CDR1 SGHVS and CDR2 FQNEAQ. This CDR3 comprises 16 residues. CDR3 DNA: TGTGCCAGCAGCGCACGGGGGGGCTTGAGCACAGATACGCAGTATTTT. This encodes CASSARGGLSTDTQYF.

The chain has TRBV6-5 and TRBJ1-2, with D possibly being TRBD1 (5 bases). CDR1 and CDR2 (germline): MNHEY, SVGAGI. This CDR3 has 11 residues. V was shortened by 6 bases and J by 5 bases, with 7 bases between the two germline ends. CDR3 nucleotides: TGTGCCAGCAGGGACATATATGGCTACACCTTC. Amino acid sequence: CASRDIYGYTF.

The rearrangement links TRBV6-5 to TRBJ1-2, with D possibly being TRBD1 (6 bases). CDR3 size: 15 residues. The germline CDR1 and CDR2 sequences are MNHEY and SVGAGI. V lost 6 bases to trimming and J lost 7 bases, with 21 bases between them. CDR3 protein: CASSPSGQKKGGYTF. Written as DNA, the CDR3 is TGTGCCAGCAGCCCGTCCGGACAGAAGAAAGGTGGCTACACCTTC.

V and J are TRBV6-5 and TRBJ2-7; 9 bases are shared with TRBD2. Looked up from germline, CDR1 is MNHEY and CDR2 is SVGAGI. CDR3 length: 16 amino acids. V shed 0 bases, J shed 3 bases, and the junction held 6 bases outside the gene matches. CDR3 in amino acids: CASSYSGSGGRYEQYF. The CDR3 DNA reads TGTGCCAGCAGTTACTCGGGGAGCGGGGGGCGCTACGAGCAGTACTTC.

The CDR3 DNA follows: TGTGCCAGCAGCTTAGAGGCTAGCGGGCGCCGGGATCAGCCCCAGCATTTT. Encoded protein: CASSLEASGRRDQPQHF. This rearrangement joins TRBV7-8 to TRBJ1-5; D is ambiguous. This CDR3 comprises 17 residues. CDR1 and CDR2 (germline): SGHVS, FQNEAQ. V was trimmed by 1 base and J by 5 bases, leaving 18 bases between them.

V is TRBV7-3 and J is TRBJ1-2; no clear D gene. Deletions cut 2 bases from V and 4 bases from J, with 8 bases between. The CDR3 is 13 residues long. Germline CDR1 reads SGHTA; CDR2 reads FQGTGA. CDR3 sequence reads: CASSLSGFYGYTF. CDR3 DNA sequence: TGTGCCAGCAGCTTATCAGGCTTCTATGGCTACACCTTC. Variable domain in full (rest from reference TRBV7-3 and TRBJ1-2): GAGVSQTPSNKVTEKGKYVELRCDPISGHTALYWYRQSLGQGPEFLIYFQGTGAADDSGLPNDRFFAVRPEGSVSTLKIQRTERGDSAVYLCASSLSGFYGYTFGSGTRLTVV.

This sequence joins TRBV7-9 and TRBJ1-2, with 8 bases aligning to TRBD1. In germline, CDR1 is SEHNR, CDR2 FQNEAQ (reference sequence). This CDR3 comprises 13 residues. With 2 bases clipped from V and 6 bases from J, the junction kept 2 bases outside the gene matches. This chain's CDR3 is CASSLLQGDGYTF. The CDR3 coding sequence is TGTGCCAGCAGCTTACTACAGGGGGATGGCTACACCTTC.

Only one count was recorded for this clone. The V gene is TRBV9, the J gene TRBJ2-3; the match to TRBD2 covers 9 bases. Per germline, CDR1 SGDLS and CDR2 YYNGEE. This CDR3 is 15 amino acids long. Losses at the gene ends were 2 bases for V and 5 bases for J; bases not matched to a gene: 6. The CDR3 coding sequence is TGTGCCAGCAGCGTTGGGGCGGGGGGGGGAGATACGCAGTATTTT. Translation gives CASSVGAGGGDTQYF.

The V gene is TRBV19, the J gene TRBJ1-2, with 10 bases aligning to TRBD1. CDR3 length equals 16 residues. Trimming took 0 bases from V and 4 from J; bases not matched to a gene: 5. Per germline, CDR1 LNHDA and CDR2 SQIVND (reference sequence). The CDR3 loop reads CASSIDRRDRGYGYTF. The CDR3 DNA is TGTGCCAGTAGTATAGATCGGAGGGACAGGGGCTATGGCTACACCTTC.

J is TRBJ1-4 and V is TRBV5-1; D might be TRBD1 (5 bases). The ends were cut back, 0 bases at V and 0 bases at J, with 9 bases in the middle. The CDR3 covers 16 residues. CDR1 is SGHRS and CDR2 is YFSETQ in the germline V gene. DNA of the CDR3: TGCGCCAGCAGCTTGGCCAGGGCTGCAACTAATGAAAAACTGTTTTTT. The encoded protein is CASSLARAATNEKLFF.

This clone was seen once. The V and J genes are TRBV12-5 and TRBJ1-2; 9 bases line up with TRBD1. This CDR3 spans 16 amino acids. The junction had 6 bases not matched to a gene; V was cut back by 2 bases and J by 2 bases. From germline, CDR1 is LGHNT and CDR2 FRNRAP. The CDR3 region is CASGLIQGASNYGYTF. The CDR3 region has the DNA TGTGCTAGTGGTTTGATACAGGGGGCCTCCAACTATGGCTACACCTTC.

This clone showed up just a few times. The J gene is TRBJ2-5, the V gene TRBV7-2, with 10 bases identical to TRBD2. V was pared by 2 bases and J by 4 bases, with 7 bases of the junction left unmatched. CDR1 SGHTA and CDR2 FQGNSA come from the germline V gene. The CDR3 runs to 16 residues. The CDR3 DNA sequence: TGTGCCAGCAGCTTAAGTTCCAGCGGGGGGGCAGAGACCCAGTACTTC. Protein sequence: CASSLSSSGGAETQYF.

CDR3 amino acids: CASREQGTTGELFF. Written as DNA, the CDR3 is TGTGCCAGCCGGGAACAGGGGACCACCGGGGAGCTGTTTTTT. The chain combines TRBV6-4 with TRBJ2-2; the match to TRBD1 covers 7 bases. This CDR3 contains 14 residues. The germline CDR1 and CDR2 sequences are MRHNA and SNTAGT. The V gene end was trimmed by 8 bases and the J gene end by 4 bases; junction bases not matched to a gene: 7.

The chain is built from TRBV5-1 and TRBJ1-1; possible D gene TRBD1, 5 bases. Germline values: CDR1 SGHRS, CDR2 YFSETQ. CDR3 length: 13 amino acids. Trimming cost V 2 bases and J 5 bases, with 10 bases left between them. The CDR3 nucleotides read TGCGCCAGCAGCTTAGGGGTCGAGACTGAAGCTTTCTTT. It codes for CASSLGVETEAFF.

V gene TRBV6-4 combines with J gene TRBJ1-1, with 12 bases lining up with TRBD1. Germline V gene lookup returns CDR1 MRHNA and CDR2 SNTAGT. V was clipped by 3 bases and J by 4 bases; unmatched bases: 6. CDR3 length: 16 amino acids. The CDR3 sequence is CASSEEGTGGPTEAFF. Written as DNA, the CDR3 is TGTGCCAGCAGTGAGGAGGGGACAGGGGGCCCCACTGAAGCTTTCTTT.

Regarding this clone: The sample carries other DNA sequences with the same CDR3. The chain employs TRBV25-1 and TRBJ1-2; 7 nucleotides agree with TRBD1. Germline V gives CDR1 MGHDK, CDR2 SYGVNS. V gave up 3 bases and J gave up 5 bases; unmatched junction bases: 6. The CDR3 sequence is 14 residues long. This CDR3 reads CASSEPGTVYGYTF. The CDR3, as DNA: TGTGCCAGCAGTGAGCCCGGGACAGTTTATGGCTACACCTTC.

V is TRBV7-2 and J is TRBJ2-7; 8 bases fit TRBD1. From germline, CDR1 is SGHTA and CDR2 FQGNSA. CDR3 size: 14 residues. V gave up 9 bases and J gave up 1 base; unmatched junction bases: 8. The CDR3 loop reads CARRRDRLSYEQYF. CDR3 nucleotides: TGTGCCAGACGCCGGGACAGGCTTTCCTACGAGCAGTACTTC.

This chain joins TRBV19 and TRBJ2-5, with a weak D call TRBD1 (5 bases). V was cut by 1 base and J by 7 bases, with 10 bases left in between. The CDR3 is made up of 13 amino acids. CDR1 and CDR2 from the germline V gene are LNHDA and SQIVND (reference sequence). As DNA, the CDR3 is TGTGCCAGTAGTATAGGTTCAGGGATGACCCAGTACTTC. Amino acid sequence: CASSIGSGMTQYF.

Concerning this clone: Germline is not matched at one junction end, which may reflect a read error. The chain couples TRBV25-1 to TRBJ1-2, with D perhaps TRBD1 (6 bases). The CDR3 loop spans 16 amino acids. Germline V gene sequence: CDR1 MGHDK, CDR2 SYGVNS. The CDR3 reads CASSGSGAPSNYGHTF. Here the CDR3 DNA reads TGTGCCAGCAGTGGCTCAGGGGCCCCCTCTAACTATGGCCACACCTTC.

The chain has TRBV6-1 and TRBJ1-1, with D unresolved. V lost 5 bases and J 1 base, leaving 8 bases between the germline ends. CDR1 is MNHNS and CDR2 is SASEGT in the germline V gene. The CDR3 covers 13 residues. DNA for the CDR3: TGTGCCAGCAGTCATTCGGGGAACACTGAAGCTTTCTTT. Protein product: CASSHSGNTEAFF.

The CDR3 nucleotides read TGTGCCAGCAGCGTAGCTCCCCAGGGCCCTGAAGCTTTCTTT. It codes for CASSVAPQGPEAFF. The chain is built from TRBV9 and TRBJ1-1; D may be TRBD1 (5 bases). The V and J ends lost 0 bases and 6 bases respectively, with 12 bases between them. The CDR3 is made up of 14 amino acids. Germline V gene lookup returns CDR1 SGDLS and CDR2 YYNGEE. Filled out from reference TRBV9 and TRBJ1-1, the complete variable domain reads DSGVTQTPKHLITATGQRVTLRCSPRSGDLSVYWYQQSLDQGLQFLIQYYNGEERAKGNILERFSAQQFPDLHSELNLSSLELGDSALYFCASSVAPQGPEAFFGQGTRLTVV.

The rearrangement joins TRBV6-4 to TRBJ1-6; TRBD1 is a possible D gene (6 bases). CDR1 and CDR2 from the germline V gene are MRHNA and SNTAGT. V shed 2 bases and J shed 8 bases, with 10 bases lying between them. This CDR3 region has 14 residues. As DNA, the CDR3 is TGTGCCAGCAGTGACAACAGGGCTGATTCACCCCTCCACTTT. This sequence encodes CASSDNRADSPLHF.

The chain is built from TRBV19 and TRBJ2-3, with 8 bases aligning to TRBD2. With 1 base clipped from V and 3 bases from J, the junction kept 9 bases outside the gene matches. This CDR3 region has 17 residues. Germline V gene sequence: CDR1 LNHDA, CDR2 SQIVND (reference sequence). Here the CDR3 reads CASSIVGGTGGTDTQYF. As DNA, the CDR3 is TGTGCCAGTAGTATAGTTGGGGGGACGGGGGGGACAGATACGCAGTATTTT. Filled out from reference TRBV19 and TRBJ2-3, the complete variable domain reads DGGITQSPKYLFRKEGQNVTLSCEQNLNHDAMYWYRQDPGQGLRLIYYSQIVNDFQKGDIAEGYSVSREKKESFPLTVTSAQKNPTAFYLCASSIVGGTGGTDTQYFGPGTRLTVL.

The rearrangement joins TRBV6-6 to TRBJ1-1, with D possibly matching TRBD1 (6 bases). V was clipped by 2 bases and J by 5 bases, with 12 bases between them. The length of the CDR3 is 14 residues. Looked up from germline, CDR1 is MNHNY and CDR2 is SVGAGI (reference sequence). CDR3 sequence: CASSYGRGGTEAFF. The CDR3, as DNA: TGTGCCAGCAGTTACGGCAGGGGAGGGACTGAAGCTTTCTTT.

This chain uses TRBV4-2 with TRBJ2-3; 16 bases match TRBD2. Germline loops: CDR1 LGHNA, CDR2 YNFKEQ. The CDR3 has 18 amino acids. The J segment lost 1 base and the V segment lost 4 bases, leaving 5 bases of the junction unmatched. The DNA of the CDR3 is TGTGCCAGCAGCCTGGGACTAGCGGGGGGGCCCGGCACAGATACGCAGTATTTT. Translated, it gives CASSLGLAGGPGTDTQYF.

The chain carries TRBV7-6 and TRBJ2-3, with D perhaps matching TRBD2 (6 bases). This CDR3 has 14 amino acids. V was clipped by 1 base and J by 4 bases, with 9 bases between them. Germline CDR1 reads SGHVS; CDR2 reads FNYEAQ. For the CDR3, the DNA is TGTGCCAGCAGCTTAGATCCGGGGGCAGATACGCAGTATTTT. The encoded protein is CASSLDPGADTQYF. The whole variable domain, filled in from reference TRBV7-6 and TRBJ2-3, reads GAGVSQSPRYKVTKRGQDVALRCDPISGHVSLYWYRQALGQGPEFLTYFNYEAQQDKSGLPNDRFSAERPEGSISTLTIQRTEQRDSAMYRCASSLDPGADTQYFGPGTRLTVL.

The V and J genes are TRBV6-1 and TRBJ1-5; the match to TRBD1 covers 7 bases. J was trimmed by 2 bases and V by 2 bases; bases with no gene match: 3. Germline CDR1 MNHNS, CDR2 SASEGT. This CDR3 is 15 amino acids long. Here the CDR3 DNA reads TGTGCCAGCAGTGAATCCGGGACAGGCAATCAGCCCCAGCATTTT. It codes for CASSESGTGNQPQHF.

This clone showed up just a few times. The chain carries TRBV7-9 and TRBJ1-1; 11 nucleotides line up with TRBD1. Trimming took 5 bases from V and 6 from J; bases not matched to a gene: 8. Germline lookup yields CDR1 SEHNR and CDR2 FQNEAQ (reference sequence). The CDR3 runs 15 residues. The CDR3 loop reads CASSPRTGGAPEAFF. CDR3 sequence (DNA): TGTGCCAGCAGCCCACGGACAGGGGGCGCCCCTGAAGCTTTCTTT.

The chain is built from TRBV14 and TRBJ2-1; TRBD2 matches at 8 bases. Losses at the gene ends were 2 bases for V and 7 bases for J; bases not matched to a gene: 7. CDR3 length equals 15 residues. Looked up from germline, CDR1 is SGHDN and CDR2 is FVKESK. CDR3 region: CASSQSAGGGNEQFF. As DNA, the CDR3 is TGTGCCAGCAGCCAATCCGCGGGGGGCGGAAATGAGCAGTTCTTC.

V is TRBV11-1 and J is TRBJ1-1; D unresolved. CDR1 and CDR2 (germline): SGHAT, FQDESV (reference sequence). Trimming cost V 5 bases and J 3 bases, with 10 bases left between them. CDR3 length: 13 amino acids. The CDR3 DNA is TGTGCCAGCAGCACCGGTGGGCACACTGAAGCTTTCTTT. Translation: CASSTGGHTEAFF.

A remark on this clone: One end of the junction varies from germline; a read error may be responsible. V and J are TRBV15 and TRBJ1-6; 8 bases map to TRBD1. The germline V gene has CDR1 LNHNV and CDR2 YYDKDF (reference sequence). The CDR3 length is 14 residues. Here the CDR3 reads CATSRTGTNSPLHF. The CDR3 region has the DNA TGTGCCACTAGCAGGACAGGGACTAATTCACCCCTCCACTTT.

The chain's CDR3 is CASLRGTNEKLFF. The DNA of the CDR3 is TGTGCCTCACTCAGGGGCACTAATGAAAAACTGTTTTTT. The V call is TRBV18, the J call TRBJ1-4; D is possibly TRBD1 (6 bases). V lost 11 bases, J lost 2 bases, and 12 bases lay in between. This CDR3 is built from 13 residues. Germline V CDR1 and CDR2: KGHSH, LQKENI.